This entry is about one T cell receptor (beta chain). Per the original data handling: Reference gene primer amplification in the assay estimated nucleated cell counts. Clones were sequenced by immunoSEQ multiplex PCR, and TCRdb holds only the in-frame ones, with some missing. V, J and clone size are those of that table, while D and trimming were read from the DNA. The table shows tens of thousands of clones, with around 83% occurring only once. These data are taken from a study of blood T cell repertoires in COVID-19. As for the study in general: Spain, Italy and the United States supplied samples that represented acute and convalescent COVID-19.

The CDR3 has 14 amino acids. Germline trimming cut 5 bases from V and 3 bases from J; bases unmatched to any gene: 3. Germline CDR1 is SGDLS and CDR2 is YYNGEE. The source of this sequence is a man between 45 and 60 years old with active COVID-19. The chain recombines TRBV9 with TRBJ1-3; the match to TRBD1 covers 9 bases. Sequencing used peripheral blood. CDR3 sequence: CASRGQGNGNTIYF. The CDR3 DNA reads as TGTGCCAGCAGGGGACAGGGTAATGGAAACACCATATATTTT.